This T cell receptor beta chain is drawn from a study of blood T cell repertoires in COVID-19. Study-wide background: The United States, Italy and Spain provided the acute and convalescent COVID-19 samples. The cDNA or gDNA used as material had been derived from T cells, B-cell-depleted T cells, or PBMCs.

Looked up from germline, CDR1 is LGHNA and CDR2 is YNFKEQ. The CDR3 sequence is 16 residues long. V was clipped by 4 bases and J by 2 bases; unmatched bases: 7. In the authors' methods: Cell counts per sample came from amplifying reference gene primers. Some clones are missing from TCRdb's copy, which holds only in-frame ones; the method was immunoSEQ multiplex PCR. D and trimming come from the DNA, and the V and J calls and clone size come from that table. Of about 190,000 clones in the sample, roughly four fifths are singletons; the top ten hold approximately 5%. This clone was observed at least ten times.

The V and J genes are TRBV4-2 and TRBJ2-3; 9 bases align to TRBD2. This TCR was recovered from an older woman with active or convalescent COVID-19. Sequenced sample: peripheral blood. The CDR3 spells CASSPWTSENTDTQYF. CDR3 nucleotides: TGTGCCAGCAGCCCTTGGACTAGCGAAAACACAGATACGCAGTATTTT.